The next 7 T cell receptor beta chains were all read from a single sample in a study of blood T cell repertoires in COVID-19. The table came from immunoSEQ multiplex PCR; TCRdb's copy has only in-frame clones and leaves some out. The sample has 35,000 to 40,000 clones; about 85% are singletons. Sequenced material: peripheral blood. These receptors all come from a man older than 75 with active or convalescent COVID-19.

V gene TRBV12-5 combines with J gene TRBJ2-1; the match to TRBD2 covers 12 bases. CDR1 is LGHNT, CDR2 FRNRAP, per germline. V lost 5 bases and J lost 12; bases outside the gene matches: 14. This CDR3 region has 16 residues. The CDR3 loop reads CASGPPGLAGRVLQFF. For the CDR3, the DNA is TGTGCTAGTGGTCCCCCCGGACTAGCGGGGAGGGTATTGCAGTTCTTC.

The chain joins TRBV5-1 to TRBJ2-5; D is perhaps TRBD1 (5 bases). The CDR3 spans 15 residues. CDR1 is SGHRS and CDR2 is YFSETQ in the germline V gene. V lost 1 base to trimming and J lost 3 bases, with 13 bases between them. The CDR3 coding sequence is TGCGCCAGCAGCTTGACAGGTTCAAGCGAAGAGACCCAGTACTTC. Its protein is CASSLTGSSEETQYF.

This clone was seen only a few times. This chain connects TRBV19 to TRBJ2-1, with 12 bases lining up with TRBD2. The V gene end was trimmed by 7 bases and the J gene end by 9 bases; junction bases not matched to a gene: 13. The CDR3 is 16 amino acids. In germline, CDR1 is LNHDA, CDR2 SQIVND (reference sequence). The CDR3 DNA is TGTGCCAGTACCCCGGGACTAGCGGGTGCTTTGACTGAGCAGTTCTTC. Its translation is CASTPGLAGALTEQFF. Filled out from reference TRBV19 and TRBJ2-1, the complete variable domain reads DGGITQSPKYLFRKEGQNVTLSCEQNLNHDAMYWYRQDPGQGLRLIYYSQIVNDFQKGDIAEGYSVSREKKESFPLTVTSAQKNPTAFYLCASTPGLAGALTEQFFGPGTRLTVL.

The V gene is TRBV3-1 (or the pseudogene TRBV3-2), the J gene TRBJ1-6; D is perhaps TRBD1 (6 bases). Trimming removed 1 base from V and 6 bases from J, with 10 bases in between. This CDR3 has 15 residues. The germline CDR1 and CDR2 sequences are LGHDT and YNNKEL (reference sequence). CDR3 sequence: CASSQVGAGNSPLHF. For the CDR3, the DNA is TGTGCCAGCAGCCAAGTGGGGGCGGGTAATTCACCCCTCCACTTT.

V is TRBV4-3 and J is TRBJ1-1; D perhaps matches TRBD1 (6 bases). V lost 0 bases and J lost 4, with 9 bases in between. CDR1 and CDR2 (germline): LGHNA, YSLEER. This CDR3 region has 14 residues. This chain's CDR3 is CASSQEAGATEAFF. The CDR3 DNA follows: TGCGCCAGCAGCCAAGAGGCAGGGGCCACTGAAGCTTTCTTT.

The chain links TRBV15 to TRBJ1-1, with D possibly matching TRBD1 (5 bases). Per the germline V gene, CDR1 is LNHNV and CDR2 is YYDKDF (reference sequence). The ends were cut back, 5 bases at V and 1 base at J, with 8 bases in the middle. The CDR3 sequence is 13 residues long. The CDR3 DNA follows: TGTGCCACCAGCGGCGACAGGAACACTGAAGCTTTCTTT. This translates into CATSGDRNTEAFF. Filled out from reference TRBV15 and TRBJ1-1, the complete variable domain reads DAMVIQNPRYQVTQFGKPVTLSCSQTLNHNVMYWYQQKSSQAPKLLFHYYDKDFNNEADTPDNFQSRRPNTSFCFLDIRSPGLGDTAMYLCATSGDRNTEAFFGQGTRLTVV.

The V and J genes are TRBV7-9 and TRBJ2-1, with D possibly being TRBD2 (6 bases). The CDR3 spans 15 residues. V lost 6 bases and J lost 4, with 16 bases in between. The germline V gene has CDR1 SEHNR and CDR2 FQNEAQ (reference sequence). CDR3 DNA: TGTGCCAGCAGTCGCGAGGGCGGGATATACAATGAGCAGTTCTTC. Translated, it gives CASSREGGIYNEQFF. Full variable domain (remainder filled in from reference TRBV7-9 and TRBJ2-1): DTGVSQNPRHKITKRGQNVTFRCDPISEHNRLYWYRQTLGQGPEFLTYFQNEAQLEKSRLLSDRFSAERPKGSFSTLEIQRTEQGDSAMYLCASSREGGIYNEQFFGPGTRLTVL.